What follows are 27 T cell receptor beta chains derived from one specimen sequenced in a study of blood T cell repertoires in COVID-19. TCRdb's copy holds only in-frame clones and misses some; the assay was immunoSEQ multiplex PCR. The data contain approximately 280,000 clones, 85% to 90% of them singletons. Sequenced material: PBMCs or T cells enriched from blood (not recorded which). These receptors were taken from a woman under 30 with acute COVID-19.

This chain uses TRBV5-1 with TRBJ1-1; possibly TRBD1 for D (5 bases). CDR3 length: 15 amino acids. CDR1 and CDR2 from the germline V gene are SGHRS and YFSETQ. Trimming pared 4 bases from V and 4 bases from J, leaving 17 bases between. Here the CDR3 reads CASSLGAGGTTEAFF. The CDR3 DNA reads TGCGCCAGCAGCCTAGGCGCGGGGGGTACCACTGAAGCTTTCTTT.

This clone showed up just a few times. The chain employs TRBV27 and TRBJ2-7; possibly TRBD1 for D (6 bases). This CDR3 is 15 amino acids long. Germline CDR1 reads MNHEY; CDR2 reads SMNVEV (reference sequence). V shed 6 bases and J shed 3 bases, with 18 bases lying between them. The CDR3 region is CASRVLNRVGYEQYF. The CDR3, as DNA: TGTGCCAGCAGGGTATTAAACAGGGTCGGCTACGAGCAGTACTTC.

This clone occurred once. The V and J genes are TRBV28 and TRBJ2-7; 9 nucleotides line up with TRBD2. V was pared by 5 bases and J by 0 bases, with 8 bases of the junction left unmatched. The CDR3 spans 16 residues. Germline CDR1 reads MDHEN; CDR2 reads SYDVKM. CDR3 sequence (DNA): TGTGCCAGCAGTCGCCTAGCGGGGCCCTTCTCCTACGAGCAGTACTTC. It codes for CASSRLAGPFSYEQYF.

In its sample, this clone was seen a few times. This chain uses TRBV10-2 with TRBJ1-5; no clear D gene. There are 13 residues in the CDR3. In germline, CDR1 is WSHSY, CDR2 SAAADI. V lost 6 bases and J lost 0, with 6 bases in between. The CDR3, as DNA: TGCGCCAGCAGGGCAGATAGCAATCAGCCCCAGCATTTT. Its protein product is CASRADSNQPQHF.

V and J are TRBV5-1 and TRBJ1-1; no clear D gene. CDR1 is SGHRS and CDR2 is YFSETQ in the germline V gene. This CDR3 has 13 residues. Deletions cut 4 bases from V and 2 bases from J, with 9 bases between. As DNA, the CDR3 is TGCGCCAGCAGCCTCGACACCAACACTGAAGCTTTCTTT. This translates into CASSLDTNTEAFF.

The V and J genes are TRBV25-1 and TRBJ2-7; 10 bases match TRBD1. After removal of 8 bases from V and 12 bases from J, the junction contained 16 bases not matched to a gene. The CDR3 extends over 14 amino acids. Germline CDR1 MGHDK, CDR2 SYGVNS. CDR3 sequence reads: CASYHRDRGSRGYF. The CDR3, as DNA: TGTGCCAGCTACCACCGGGACAGGGGCTCGAGAGGGTACTTC.

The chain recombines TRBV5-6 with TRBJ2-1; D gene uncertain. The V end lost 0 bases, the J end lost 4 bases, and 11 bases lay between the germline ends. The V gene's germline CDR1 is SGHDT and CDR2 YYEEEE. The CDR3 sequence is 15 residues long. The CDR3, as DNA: TGTGCCAGCAGCTTGGGGCCCCTCCAATACAATGAGCAGTTCTTC. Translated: CASSLGPLQYNEQFF.

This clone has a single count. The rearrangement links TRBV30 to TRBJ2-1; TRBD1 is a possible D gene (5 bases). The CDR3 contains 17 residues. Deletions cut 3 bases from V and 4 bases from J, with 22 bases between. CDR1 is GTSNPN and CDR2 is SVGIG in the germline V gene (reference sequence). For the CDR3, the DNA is TGTGCCTGGAGAAGGGTAGGGGTCTTATACTCTTACAATGAGCAGTTCTTC. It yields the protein CAWRRVGVLYSYNEQFF.

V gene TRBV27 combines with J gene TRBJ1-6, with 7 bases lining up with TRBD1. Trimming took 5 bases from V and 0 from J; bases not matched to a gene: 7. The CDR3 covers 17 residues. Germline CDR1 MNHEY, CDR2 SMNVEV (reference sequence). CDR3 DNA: TGTGCCAGCAGTCTGAAACAGGGGAGCTCCTATAATTCACCCCTCCACTTT. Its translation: CASSLKQGSSYNSPLHF.

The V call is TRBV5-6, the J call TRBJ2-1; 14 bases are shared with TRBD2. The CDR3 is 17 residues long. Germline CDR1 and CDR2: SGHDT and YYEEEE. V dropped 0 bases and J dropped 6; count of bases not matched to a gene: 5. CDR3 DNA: TGTGCCAGCAGCTTGGGACTAGCGGGAGGGCAGTTCAATGAGCAGTTCTTC. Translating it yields CASSLGLAGGQFNEQFF.

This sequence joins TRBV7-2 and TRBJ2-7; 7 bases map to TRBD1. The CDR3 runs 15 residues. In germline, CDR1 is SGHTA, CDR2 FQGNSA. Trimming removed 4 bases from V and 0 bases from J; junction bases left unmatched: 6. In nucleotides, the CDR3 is TGTGCCAGCAGCTCCTACAGGGGCCTCTCCTACGAGCAGTACTTC. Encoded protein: CASSSYRGLSYEQYF.

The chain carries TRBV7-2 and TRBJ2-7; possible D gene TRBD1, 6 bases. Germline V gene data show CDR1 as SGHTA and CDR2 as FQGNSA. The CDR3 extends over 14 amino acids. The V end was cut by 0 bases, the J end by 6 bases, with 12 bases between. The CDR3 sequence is CASSLALKGGEQYF. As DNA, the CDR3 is TGTGCCAGCAGCTTAGCGCTTAAAGGGGGCGAGCAGTACTTC.

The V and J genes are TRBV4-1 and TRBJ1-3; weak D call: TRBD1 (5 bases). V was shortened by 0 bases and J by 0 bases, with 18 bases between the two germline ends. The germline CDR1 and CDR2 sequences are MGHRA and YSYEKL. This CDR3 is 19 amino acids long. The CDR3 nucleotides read TGCGCCAGCAGCCAAGATTCGGGCTCAGGGCGGTCCTCTGGAAACACCATATATTTT. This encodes CASSQDSGSGRSSGNTIYF.

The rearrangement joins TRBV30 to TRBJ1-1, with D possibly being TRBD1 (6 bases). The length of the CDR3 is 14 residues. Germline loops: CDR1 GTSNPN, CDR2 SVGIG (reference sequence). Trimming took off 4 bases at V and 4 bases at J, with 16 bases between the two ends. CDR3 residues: CAWTGGALSTEAFF. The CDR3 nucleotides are TGTGCCTGGACCGGGGGGGCCCTGAGCACTGAAGCTTTCTTT.

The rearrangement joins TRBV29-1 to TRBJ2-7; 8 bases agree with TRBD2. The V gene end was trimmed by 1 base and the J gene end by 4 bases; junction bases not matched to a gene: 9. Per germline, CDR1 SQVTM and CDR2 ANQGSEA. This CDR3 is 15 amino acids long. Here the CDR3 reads CSVEGPGGPPYEQYF. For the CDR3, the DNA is TGCAGCGTTGAAGGTCCGGGAGGGCCGCCTTACGAGCAGTACTTC.

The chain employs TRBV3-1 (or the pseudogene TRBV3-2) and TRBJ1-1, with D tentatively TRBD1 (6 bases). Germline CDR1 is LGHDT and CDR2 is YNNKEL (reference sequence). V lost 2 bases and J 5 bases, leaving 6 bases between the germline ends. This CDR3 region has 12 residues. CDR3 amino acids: CASSQRGTEAFF. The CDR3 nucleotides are TGTGCCAGCAGCCAAAGGGGGACTGAAGCTTTCTTT.

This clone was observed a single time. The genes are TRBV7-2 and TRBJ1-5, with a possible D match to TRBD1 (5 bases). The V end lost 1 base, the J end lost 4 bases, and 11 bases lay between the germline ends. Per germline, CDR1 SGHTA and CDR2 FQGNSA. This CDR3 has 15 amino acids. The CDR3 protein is CASSLDGGWNQPQHF. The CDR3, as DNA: TGTGCCAGCAGCTTAGACGGGGGGTGGAATCAGCCCCAGCATTTT.

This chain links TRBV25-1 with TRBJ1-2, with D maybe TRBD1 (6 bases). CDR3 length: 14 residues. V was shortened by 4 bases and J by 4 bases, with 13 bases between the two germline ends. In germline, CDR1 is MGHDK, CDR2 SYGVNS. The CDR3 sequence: CASSGKQGSYGYTF. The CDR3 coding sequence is TGTGCCAGCAGTGGCAAACAGGGAAGCTATGGCTACACCTTC.

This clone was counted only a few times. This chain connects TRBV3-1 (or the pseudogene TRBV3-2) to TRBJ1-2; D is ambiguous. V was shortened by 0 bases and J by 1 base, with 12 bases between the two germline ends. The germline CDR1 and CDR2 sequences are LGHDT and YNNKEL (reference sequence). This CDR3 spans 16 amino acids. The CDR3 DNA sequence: TGTGCCAGCAGCCAAGATTCAACACGATATAACTATGGCTACACCTTC. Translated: CASSQDSTRYNYGYTF.

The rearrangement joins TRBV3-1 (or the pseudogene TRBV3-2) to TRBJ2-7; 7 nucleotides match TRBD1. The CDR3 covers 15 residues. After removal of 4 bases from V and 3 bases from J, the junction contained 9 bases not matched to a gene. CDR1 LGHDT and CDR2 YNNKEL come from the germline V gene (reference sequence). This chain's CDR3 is CASSPRDSYIYEQYF. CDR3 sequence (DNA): TGTGCCAGCAGCCCCCGGGACAGTTACATCTACGAGCAGTACTTC.

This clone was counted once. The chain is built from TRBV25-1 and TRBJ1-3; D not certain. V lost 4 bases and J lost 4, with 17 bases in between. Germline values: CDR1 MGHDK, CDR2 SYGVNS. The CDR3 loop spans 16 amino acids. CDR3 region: CASSAQGRARGNTIYF. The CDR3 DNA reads TGTGCCAGCAGTGCCCAAGGGCGGGCAAGAGGAAACACCATATATTTT.

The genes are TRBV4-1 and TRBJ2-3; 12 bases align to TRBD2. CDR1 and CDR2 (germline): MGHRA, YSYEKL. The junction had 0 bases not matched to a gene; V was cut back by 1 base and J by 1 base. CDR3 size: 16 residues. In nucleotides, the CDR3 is TGCGCCAGCAGCCAAGGACTAGCGGGAGGCACAGATACGCAGTATTTT. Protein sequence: CASSQGLAGGTDTQYF.

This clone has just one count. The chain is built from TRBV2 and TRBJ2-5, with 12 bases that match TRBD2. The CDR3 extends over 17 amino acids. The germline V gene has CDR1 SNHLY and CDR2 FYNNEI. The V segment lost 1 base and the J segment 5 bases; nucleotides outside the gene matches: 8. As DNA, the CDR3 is TGTGCCAGCAGTGAAGTGACGCTAGCGGGAGGGGGGGAGACCCAGTACTTC. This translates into CASSEVTLAGGGETQYF.

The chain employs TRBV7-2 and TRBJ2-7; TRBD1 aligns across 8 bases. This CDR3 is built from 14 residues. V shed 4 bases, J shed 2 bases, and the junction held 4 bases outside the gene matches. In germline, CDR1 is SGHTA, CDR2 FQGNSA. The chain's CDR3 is CASSYRQGPYEQYF. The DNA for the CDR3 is TGTGCCAGCAGCTACAGACAGGGGCCCTACGAGCAGTACTTC.

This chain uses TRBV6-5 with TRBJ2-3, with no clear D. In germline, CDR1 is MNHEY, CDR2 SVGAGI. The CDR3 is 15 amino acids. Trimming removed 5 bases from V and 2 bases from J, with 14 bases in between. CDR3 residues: CASSLLWRPTDTQYF. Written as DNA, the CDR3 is TGTGCCAGCAGTCTCCTGTGGAGACCCACAGATACGCAGTATTTT.

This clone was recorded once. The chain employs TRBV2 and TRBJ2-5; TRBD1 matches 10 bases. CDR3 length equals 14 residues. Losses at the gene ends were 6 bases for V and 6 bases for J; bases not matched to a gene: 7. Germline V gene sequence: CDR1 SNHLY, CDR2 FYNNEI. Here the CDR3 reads CASSGQGGSKTQYF. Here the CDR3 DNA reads TGTGCCAGCAGCGGACAGGGGGGGTCAAAGACCCAGTACTTC.

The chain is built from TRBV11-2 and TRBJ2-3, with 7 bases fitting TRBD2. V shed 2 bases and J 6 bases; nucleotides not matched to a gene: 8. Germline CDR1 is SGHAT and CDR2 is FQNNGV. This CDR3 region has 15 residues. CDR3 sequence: CASSLTAGVPDTQYF. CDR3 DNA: TGTGCCAGCAGCTTAACGGCGGGGGTACCCGATACGCAGTATTTT. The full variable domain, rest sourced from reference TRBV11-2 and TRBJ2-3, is EAGVAQSPRYKIIEKRQSVAFWCNPISGHATLYWYQQILGQGPKLLIQFQNNGVVDDSQLPKDRFSAERLKGVDSTLKIQPAKLEDSAVYLCASSLTAGVPDTQYFGPGTRLTVL.